This paragraph covers one T cell receptor (beta chain) sequence. The CDR3 is made up of 14 amino acids. CDR1 is MNHEY, CDR2 SVGAGI, per germline. V lost 5 bases to trimming and J lost 0 bases; unmatched junction nucleotides: 2. The PCR made use of 60 Vbeta and 13 Jbeta primers. Per the authors' pipeline: A later analysis tallied 87 million or so unique TCR beta chains, roughly 11 million of them shared. Profiled with immunoSEQ multiplex PCR; TCRdb holds only in-frame clones, not every one. The V and J calls and the clone size are those of that table, but D and trimming were determined from the DNA. The sample carries more than 95,000 clones, roughly three quarters recorded once. This entry comes from a study of cytomegalovirus exposure and HLA in healthy donors. Background on the study: Early release data held 85 million to 95 million unique TCRs from HLA-typed donors.

Those who donated were healthy bone marrow donors. Sequencing was carried out using PBMCs. The TCR sequence derives from a man in his thirties or forties in good health and CMV-seropositive. The chain joins TRBV6-5 to TRBJ2-5, with 8 bases fitting TRBD2. As DNA, the CDR3 is TGTGCCAGCAGTACTAGCGGAAACCAAGAGACCCAGTACTTC. It specifies CASSTSGNQETQYF.